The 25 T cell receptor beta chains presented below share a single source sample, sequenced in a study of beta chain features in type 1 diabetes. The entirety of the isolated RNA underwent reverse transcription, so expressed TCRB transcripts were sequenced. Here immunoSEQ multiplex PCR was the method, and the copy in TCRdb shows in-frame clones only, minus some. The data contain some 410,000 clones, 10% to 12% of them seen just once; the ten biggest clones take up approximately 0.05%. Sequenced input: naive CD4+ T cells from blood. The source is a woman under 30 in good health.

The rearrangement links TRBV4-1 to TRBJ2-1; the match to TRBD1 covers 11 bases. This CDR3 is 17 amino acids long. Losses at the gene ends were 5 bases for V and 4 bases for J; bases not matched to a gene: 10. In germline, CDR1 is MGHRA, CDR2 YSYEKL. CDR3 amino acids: CASSTRTGGTKYNEQFF. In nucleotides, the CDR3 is TGCGCCAGCAGCACGAGGACAGGGGGCACCAAATACAATGAGCAGTTCTTC.

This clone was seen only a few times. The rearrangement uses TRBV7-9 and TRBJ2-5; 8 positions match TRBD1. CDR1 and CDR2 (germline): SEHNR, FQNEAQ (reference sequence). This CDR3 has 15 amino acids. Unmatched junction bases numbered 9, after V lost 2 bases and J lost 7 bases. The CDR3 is CASSLKGTGTGTQYF. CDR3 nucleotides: TGTGCCAGCAGCTTAAAGGGAACAGGGACAGGGACCCAGTACTTC.

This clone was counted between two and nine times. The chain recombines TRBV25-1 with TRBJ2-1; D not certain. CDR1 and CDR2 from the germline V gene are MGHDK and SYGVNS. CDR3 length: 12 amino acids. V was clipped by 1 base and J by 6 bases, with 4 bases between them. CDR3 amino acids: CASSEFSNEQFF. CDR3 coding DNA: TGTGCCAGCAGTGAATTTAGCAATGAGCAGTTCTTC.

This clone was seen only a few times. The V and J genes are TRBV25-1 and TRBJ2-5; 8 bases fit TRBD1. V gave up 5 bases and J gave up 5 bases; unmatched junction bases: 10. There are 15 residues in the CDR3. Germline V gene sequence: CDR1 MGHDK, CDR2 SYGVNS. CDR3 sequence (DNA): TGTGCCAGCAGTACTGACAGGGGCGGTAGGGAGACCCAGTACTTC. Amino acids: CASSTDRGGRETQYF.

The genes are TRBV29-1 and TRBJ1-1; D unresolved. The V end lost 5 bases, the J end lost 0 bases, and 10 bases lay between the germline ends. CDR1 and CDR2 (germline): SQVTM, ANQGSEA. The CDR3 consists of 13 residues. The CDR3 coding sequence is TGCAGCGTTACTCGGACTCTGAACACTGAAGCTTTCTTT. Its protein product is CSVTRTLNTEAFF. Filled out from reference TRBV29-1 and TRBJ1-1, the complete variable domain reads SAVISQKPSRDICQRGTSLTIQCQVDSQVTMMFWYRQQPGQSLTLIATANQGSEATYESGFVIDKFPISRPNLTFSTLTVSNMSPEDSSIYLCSVTRTLNTEAFFGQGTRLTVV.

The CDR3 nucleotides read TGTGCCAGCAGCGTAGTAGGTAACCAAGAGACCCAGTACTTC. Translation gives CASSVVGNQETQYF. This chain joins TRBV9 and TRBJ2-5; D is uncertain. Deletions cut 0 bases from V and 0 bases from J, with 6 bases between. Germline CDR1 SGDLS, CDR2 YYNGEE. The CDR3 totals 14 residues.

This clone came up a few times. The CDR3 here is CASSRTDPSLADTQYF. The CDR3 DNA is TGCGCCAGCAGCCGGACGGACCCTTCTCTAGCAGATACGCAGTATTTT. The chain is built from TRBV5-1 and TRBJ2-3; no firm D call. The CDR3 is 16 amino acids. Trimming took 4 bases from V and 4 from J, leaving 19 bases between them. CDR1 is SGHRS and CDR2 is YFSETQ in the germline V gene.

The CDR3 is CASSWSLLSSYNEQFF. The CDR3 coding sequence is TGTGCCAGCAGTTGGAGTCTCCTCAGCTCCTACAATGAGCAGTTCTTC. J is TRBJ2-1 and V is TRBV6-5, with no clear D. V was trimmed by 4 bases and J by 0 bases, leaving 13 bases between them. The length of the CDR3 is 16 residues. Germline V gene sequence: CDR1 MNHEY, CDR2 SVGAGI.

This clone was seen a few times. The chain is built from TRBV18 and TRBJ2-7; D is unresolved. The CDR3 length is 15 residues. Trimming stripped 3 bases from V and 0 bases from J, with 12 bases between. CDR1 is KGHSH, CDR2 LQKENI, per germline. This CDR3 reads CASSPSQTSSYEQYF. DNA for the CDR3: TGTGCCAGCTCACCTTCTCAGACCAGCTCCTACGAGCAGTACTTC.

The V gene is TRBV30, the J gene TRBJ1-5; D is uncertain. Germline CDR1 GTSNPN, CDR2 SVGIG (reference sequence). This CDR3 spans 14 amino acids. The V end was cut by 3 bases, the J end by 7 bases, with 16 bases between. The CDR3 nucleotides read TGTGCCTGGAGCGAGAACCCGCCGGGGCAGCCCCAGCATTTT. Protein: CAWSENPPGQPQHF.

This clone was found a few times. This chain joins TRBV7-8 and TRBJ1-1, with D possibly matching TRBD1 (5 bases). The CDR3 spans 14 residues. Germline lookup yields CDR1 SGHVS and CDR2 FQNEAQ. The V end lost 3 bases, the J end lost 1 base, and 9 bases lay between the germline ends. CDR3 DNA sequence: TGTGCCAGCAGCTTGACCACAGGGAACACTGAAGCTTTCTTT. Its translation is CASSLTTGNTEAFF.

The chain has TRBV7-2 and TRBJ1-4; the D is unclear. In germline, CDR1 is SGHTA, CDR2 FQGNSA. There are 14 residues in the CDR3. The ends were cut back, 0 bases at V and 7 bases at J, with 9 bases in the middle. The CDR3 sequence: CASSLAGGGEKLFF. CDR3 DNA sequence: TGTGCCAGCAGCTTAGCGGGAGGAGGTGAAAAACTGTTTTTT.

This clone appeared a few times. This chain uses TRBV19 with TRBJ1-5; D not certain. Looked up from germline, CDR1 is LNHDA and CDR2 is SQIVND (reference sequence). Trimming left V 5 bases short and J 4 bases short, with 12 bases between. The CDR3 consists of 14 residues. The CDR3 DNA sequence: TGTGCCAGTAGTCGGGCACAGTTAAATCAGCCCCAGCATTTT. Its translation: CASSRAQLNQPQHF.

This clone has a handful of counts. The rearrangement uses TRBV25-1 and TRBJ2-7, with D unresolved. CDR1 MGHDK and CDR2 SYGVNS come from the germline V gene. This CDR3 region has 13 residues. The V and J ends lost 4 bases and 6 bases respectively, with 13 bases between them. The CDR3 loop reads CASSGGSPVEQYF. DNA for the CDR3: TGTGCCAGCAGTGGGGGTAGTCCCGTCGAGCAGTACTTC.

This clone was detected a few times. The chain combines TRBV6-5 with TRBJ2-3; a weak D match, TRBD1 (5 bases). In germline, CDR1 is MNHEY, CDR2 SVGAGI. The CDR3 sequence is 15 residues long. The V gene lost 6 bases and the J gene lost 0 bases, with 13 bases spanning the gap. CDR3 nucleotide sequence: TGTGCCAGCAGACGACAGACTTCTAGCACAGATACGCAGTATTTT. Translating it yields CASRRQTSSTDTQYF.

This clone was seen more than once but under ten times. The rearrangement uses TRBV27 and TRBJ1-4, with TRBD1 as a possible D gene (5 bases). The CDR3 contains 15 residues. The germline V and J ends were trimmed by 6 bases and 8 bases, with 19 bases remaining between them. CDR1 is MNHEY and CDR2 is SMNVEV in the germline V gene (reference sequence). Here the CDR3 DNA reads TGTGCCAGCAGCTCCTCCAGGCTCAGGACAGAAAAACTGTTTTTT. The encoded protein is CASSSSRLRTEKLFF.

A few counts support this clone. The CDR3 bases are TGTGCCAGCAGCTCCAGGGTCGGGTACGAGCAGTACTTC. Amino acids: CASSSRVGYEQYF. The chain recombines TRBV11-1 with TRBJ2-7; D possibly corresponds to TRBD1 (5 bases). CDR1 is SGHAT and CDR2 is FQDESV in the germline V gene (reference sequence). Trimming removed 4 bases from V and 4 bases from J, with 11 bases in between. CDR3 size: 13 residues.

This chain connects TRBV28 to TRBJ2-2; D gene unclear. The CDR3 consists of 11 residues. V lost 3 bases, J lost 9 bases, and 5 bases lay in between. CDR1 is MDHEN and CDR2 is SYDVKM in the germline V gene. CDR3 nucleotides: TGTGCCAGCAGTTTTCGCCGGGAGCTGTTTTTT. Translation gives CASSFRRELFF.

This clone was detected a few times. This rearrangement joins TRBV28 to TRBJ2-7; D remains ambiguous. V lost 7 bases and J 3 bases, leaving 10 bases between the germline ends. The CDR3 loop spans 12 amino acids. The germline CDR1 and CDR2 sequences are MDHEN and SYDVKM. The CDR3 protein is CASTDNHYEQYV. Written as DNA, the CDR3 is TGTGCCAGCACCGACAACCACTACGAGCAGTACGTC.

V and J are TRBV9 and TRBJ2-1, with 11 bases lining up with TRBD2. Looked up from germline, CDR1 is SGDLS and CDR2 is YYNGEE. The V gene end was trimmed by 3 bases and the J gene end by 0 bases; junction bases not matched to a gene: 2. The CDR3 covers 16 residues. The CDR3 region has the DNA TGTGCCAGCAGCGCCCTAGCGGGGGGCTCCTACAATGAGCAGTTCTTC. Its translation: CASSALAGGSYNEQFF. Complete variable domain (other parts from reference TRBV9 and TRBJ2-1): DSGVTQTPKHLITATGQRVTLRCSPRSGDLSVYWYQQSLDQGLQFLIQYYNGEERAKGNILERFSAQQFPDLHSELNLSSLELGDSALYFCASSALAGGSYNEQFFGPGTRLTVL.

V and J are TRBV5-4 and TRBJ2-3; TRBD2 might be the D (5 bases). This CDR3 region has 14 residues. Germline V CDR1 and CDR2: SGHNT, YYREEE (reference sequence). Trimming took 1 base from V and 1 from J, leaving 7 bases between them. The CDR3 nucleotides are TGTGCCAGCAGCTTGTTTAGCGGCACAGATACGCAGTATTTT. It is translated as CASSLFSGTDTQYF.

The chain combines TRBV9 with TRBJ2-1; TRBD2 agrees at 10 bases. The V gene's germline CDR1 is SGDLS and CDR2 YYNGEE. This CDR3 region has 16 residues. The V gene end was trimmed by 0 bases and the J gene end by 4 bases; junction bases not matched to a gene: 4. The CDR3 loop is CASSVAGTSEYNEQFF. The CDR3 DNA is TGTGCCAGCAGCGTAGCCGGGACTAGCGAATACAATGAGCAGTTCTTC.

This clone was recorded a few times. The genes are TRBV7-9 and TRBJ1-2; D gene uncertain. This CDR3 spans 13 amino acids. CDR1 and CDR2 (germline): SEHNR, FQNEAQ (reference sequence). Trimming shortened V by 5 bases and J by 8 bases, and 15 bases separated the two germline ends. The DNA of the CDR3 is TGTGCCAGCAGCCCCTCCGTGTGGGGAGGCTACACCTTC. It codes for CASSPSVWGGYTF.

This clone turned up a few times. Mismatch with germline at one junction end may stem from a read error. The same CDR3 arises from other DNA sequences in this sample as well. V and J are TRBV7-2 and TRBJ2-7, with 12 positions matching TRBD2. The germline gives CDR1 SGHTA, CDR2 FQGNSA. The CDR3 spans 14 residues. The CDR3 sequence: CASSLAGGTYEQYF. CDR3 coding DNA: TGTGCCAGCAGCCTAGCGGGAGGGACCTACGAGCAGTACTTC.

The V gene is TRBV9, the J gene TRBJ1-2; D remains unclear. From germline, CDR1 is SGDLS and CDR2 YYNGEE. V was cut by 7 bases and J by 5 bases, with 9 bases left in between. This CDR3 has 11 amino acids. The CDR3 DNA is TGTGCCAGCGGATCTGGATATGGCTACACCTTC. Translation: CASGSGYGYTF.